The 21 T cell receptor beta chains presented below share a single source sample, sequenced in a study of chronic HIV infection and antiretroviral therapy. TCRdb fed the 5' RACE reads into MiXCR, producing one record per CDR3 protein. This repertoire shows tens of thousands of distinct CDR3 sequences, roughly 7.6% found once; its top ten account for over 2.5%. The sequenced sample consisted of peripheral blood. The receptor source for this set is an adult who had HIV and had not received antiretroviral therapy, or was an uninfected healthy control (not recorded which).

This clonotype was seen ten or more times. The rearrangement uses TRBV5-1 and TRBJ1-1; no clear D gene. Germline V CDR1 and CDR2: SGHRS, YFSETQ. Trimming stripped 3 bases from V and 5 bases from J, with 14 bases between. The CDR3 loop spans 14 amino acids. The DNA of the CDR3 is TGCGCCAGCAGCTCAGACATCGGTGGGACTGAAGCTTTCTTT. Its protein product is CASSSDIGGTEAFF.

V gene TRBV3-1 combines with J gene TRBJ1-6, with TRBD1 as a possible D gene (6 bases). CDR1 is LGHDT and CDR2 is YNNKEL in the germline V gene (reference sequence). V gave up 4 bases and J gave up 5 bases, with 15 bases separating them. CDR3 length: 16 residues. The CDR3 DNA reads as TGTGCCAGCAGCCCCCGCCAGGGGAGGGATAATTCACCCCTCCACTTT. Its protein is CASSPRQGRDNSPLHF.

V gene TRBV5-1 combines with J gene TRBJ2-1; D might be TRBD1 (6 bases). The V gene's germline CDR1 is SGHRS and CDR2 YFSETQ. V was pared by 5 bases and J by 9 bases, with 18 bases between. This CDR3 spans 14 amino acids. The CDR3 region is CASSSVTGRGEQFF. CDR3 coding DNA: TGCGCCAGCAGTTCCGTTACAGGGCGAGGTGAGCAGTTCTTC.

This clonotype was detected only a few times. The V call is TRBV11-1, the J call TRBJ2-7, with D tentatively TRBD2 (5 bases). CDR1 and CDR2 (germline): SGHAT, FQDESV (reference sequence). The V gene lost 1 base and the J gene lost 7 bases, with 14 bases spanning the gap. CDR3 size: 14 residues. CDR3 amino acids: CASSLGTGRWEQYF. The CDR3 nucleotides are TGTGCCAGCAGCTTAGGGACTGGACGCTGGGAGCAGTACTTC.

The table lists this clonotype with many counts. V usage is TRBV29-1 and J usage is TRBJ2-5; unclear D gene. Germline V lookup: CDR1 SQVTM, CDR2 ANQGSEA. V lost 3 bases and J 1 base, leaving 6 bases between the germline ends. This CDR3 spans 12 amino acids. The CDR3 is CSVEYSQETQYF. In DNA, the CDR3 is TGCAGCGTTGAGTACAGCCAAGAGACCCAGTACTTC.

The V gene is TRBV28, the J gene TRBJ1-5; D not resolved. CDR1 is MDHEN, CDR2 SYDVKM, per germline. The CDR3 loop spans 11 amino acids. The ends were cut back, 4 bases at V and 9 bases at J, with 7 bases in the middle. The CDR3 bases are TGTGCCAGCAGTTCACGGGGGCCCCAGCATTTT. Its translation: CASSSRGPQHF.

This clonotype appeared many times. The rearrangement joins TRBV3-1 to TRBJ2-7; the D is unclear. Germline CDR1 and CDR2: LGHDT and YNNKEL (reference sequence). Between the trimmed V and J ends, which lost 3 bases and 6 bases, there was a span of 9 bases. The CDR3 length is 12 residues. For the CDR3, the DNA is TGTGCCAGCAGCCACGGCCTTGGCGAGCAGTACTTC. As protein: CASSHGLGEQYF.

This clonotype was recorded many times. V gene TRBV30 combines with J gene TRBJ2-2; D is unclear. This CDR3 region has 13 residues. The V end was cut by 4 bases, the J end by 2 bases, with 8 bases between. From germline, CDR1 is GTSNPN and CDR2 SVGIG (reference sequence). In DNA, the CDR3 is TGTGCCTGGATGAACATTAACACCGGGGAGCTGTTTTTT. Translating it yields CAWMNINTGELFF.

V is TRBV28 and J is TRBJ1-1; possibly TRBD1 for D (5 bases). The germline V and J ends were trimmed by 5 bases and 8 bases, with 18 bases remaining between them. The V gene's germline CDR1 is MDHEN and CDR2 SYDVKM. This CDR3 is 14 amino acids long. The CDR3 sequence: CASSLAGVGAEAFF. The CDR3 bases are TGTGCCAGCAGTCTTGCCGGGGTTGGGGCCGAAGCTTTCTTT.

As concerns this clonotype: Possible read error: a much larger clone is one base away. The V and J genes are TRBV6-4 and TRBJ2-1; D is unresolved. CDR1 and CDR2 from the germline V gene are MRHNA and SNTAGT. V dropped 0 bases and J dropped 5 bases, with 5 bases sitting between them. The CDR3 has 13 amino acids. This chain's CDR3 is CASSDSGNNEQFF. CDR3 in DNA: TGTGCCAGCAGTGACTCGGGCAACAATGAGCAGTTCTTC.

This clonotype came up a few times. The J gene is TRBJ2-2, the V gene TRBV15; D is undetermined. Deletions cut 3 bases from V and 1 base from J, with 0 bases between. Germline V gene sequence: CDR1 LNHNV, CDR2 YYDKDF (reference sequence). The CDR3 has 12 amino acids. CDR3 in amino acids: CATSRNTGELFF. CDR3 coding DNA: TGTGCCACCAGCAGGAACACCGGGGAGCTGTTTTTT. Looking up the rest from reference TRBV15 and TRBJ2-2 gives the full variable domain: DAMVIQNPRYQVTQFGKPVTLSCSQTLNHNVMYWYQQKSSQAPKLLFHYYDKDFNNEADTPDNFQSRRPNTSFCFLDIRSPGLGDTAMYLCATSRNTGELFFGEGSRLTVL.

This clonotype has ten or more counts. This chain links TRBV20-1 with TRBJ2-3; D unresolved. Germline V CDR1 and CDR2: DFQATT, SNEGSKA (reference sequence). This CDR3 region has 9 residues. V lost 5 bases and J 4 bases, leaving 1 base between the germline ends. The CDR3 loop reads CSAPDTQYF. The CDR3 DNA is TGCAGTGCTCCAGATACGCAGTATTTT.

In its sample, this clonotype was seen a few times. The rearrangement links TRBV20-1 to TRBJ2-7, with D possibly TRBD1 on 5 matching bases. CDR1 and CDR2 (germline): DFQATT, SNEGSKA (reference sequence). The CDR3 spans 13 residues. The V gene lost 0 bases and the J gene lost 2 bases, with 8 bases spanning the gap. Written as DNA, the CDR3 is TGCAGTGCTAGAGACGGACATACCTACGAGCAGTACTTC. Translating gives CSARDGHTYEQYF.

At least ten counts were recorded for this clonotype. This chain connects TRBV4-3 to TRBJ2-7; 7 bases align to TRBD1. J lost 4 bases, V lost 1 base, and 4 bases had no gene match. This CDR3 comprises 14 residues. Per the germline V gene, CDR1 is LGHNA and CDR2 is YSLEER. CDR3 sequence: CASSQANRGYEQYF. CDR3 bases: TGCGCCAGCAGCCAAGCAAACAGGGGATACGAGCAGTACTTC.

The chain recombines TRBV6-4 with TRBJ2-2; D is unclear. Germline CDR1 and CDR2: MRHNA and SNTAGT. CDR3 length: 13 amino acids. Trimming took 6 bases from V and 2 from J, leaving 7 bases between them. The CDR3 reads CASSPENTGELFF. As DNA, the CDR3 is TGTGCCAGCAGCCCGGAAAACACCGGGGAGCTGTTTTTT.

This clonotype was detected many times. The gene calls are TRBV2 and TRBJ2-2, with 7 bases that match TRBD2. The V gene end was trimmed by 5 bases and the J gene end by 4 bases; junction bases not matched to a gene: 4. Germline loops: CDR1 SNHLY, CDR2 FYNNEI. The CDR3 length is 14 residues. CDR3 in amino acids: CASSSGAGTGELFF. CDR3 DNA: TGTGCCAGCAGTAGCGGGGCGGGCACCGGGGAGCTGTTTTTT.

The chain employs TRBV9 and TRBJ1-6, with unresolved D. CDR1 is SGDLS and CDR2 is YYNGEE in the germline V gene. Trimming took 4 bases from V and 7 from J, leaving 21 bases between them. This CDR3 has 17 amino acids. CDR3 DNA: TGTGCCAGCAGCATCACGAGGGAGAAAATAGGGAATTCACCCCTCCACTTT. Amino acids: CASSITREKIGNSPLHF.

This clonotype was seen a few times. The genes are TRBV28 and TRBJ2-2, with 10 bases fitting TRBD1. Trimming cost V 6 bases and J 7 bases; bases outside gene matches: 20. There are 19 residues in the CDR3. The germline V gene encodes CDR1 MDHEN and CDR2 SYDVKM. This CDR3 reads CASRSTGTGEDPRIGELFF. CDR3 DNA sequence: TGTGCCAGCAGAAGTACCGGGACAGGGGAAGACCCAAGGATCGGGGAGCTGTTTTTT.

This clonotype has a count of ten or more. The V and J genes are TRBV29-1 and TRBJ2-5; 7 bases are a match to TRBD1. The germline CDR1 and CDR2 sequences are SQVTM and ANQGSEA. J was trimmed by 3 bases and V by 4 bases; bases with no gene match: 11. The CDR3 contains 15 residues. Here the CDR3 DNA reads TGCAGCGTTGGTGACAGGGATCGGATGGAAGAGACCCAGTACTTC. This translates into CSVGDRDRMEETQYF.

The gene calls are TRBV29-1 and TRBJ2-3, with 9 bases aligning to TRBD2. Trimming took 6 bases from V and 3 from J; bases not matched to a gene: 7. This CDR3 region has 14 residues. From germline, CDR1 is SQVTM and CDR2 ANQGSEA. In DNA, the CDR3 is TGCAGCGTACTAGCGGGCTTGGGAACAGATACGCAGTATTTT. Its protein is CSVLAGLGTDTQYF.

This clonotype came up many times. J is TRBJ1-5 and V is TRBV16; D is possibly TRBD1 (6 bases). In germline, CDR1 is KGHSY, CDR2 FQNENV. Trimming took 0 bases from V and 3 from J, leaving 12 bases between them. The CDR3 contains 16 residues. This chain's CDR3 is CASSQSLRGDNQPQHF. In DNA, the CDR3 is TGTGCCAGCAGCCAATCCCTCAGGGGTGACAATCAGCCCCAGCATTTT.